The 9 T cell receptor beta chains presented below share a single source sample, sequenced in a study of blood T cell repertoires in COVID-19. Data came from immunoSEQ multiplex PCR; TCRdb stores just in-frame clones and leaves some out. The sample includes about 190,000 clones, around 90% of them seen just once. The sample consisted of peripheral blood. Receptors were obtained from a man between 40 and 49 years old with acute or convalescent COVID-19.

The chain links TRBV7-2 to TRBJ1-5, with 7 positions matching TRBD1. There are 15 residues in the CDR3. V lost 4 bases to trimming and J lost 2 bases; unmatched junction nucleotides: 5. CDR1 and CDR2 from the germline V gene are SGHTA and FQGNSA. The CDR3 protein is CASSSGGTGNQPQHF. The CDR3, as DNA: TGTGCCAGCAGCTCAGGGGGGACAGGCAATCAGCCCCAGCATTTT.

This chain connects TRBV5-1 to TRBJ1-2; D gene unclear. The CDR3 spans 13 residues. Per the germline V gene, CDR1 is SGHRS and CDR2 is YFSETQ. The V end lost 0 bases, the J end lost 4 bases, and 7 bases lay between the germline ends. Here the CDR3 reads CASSLDSPYGYTF. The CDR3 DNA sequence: TGCGCCAGCAGCTTGGACAGCCCCTATGGCTACACCTTC.

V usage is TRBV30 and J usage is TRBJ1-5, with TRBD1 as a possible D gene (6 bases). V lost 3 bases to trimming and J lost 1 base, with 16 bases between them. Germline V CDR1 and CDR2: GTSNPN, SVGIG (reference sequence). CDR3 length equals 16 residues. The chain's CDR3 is CAWSPRGHRSNQPQHF. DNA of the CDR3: TGTGCCTGGAGCCCAAGGGGACATCGAAGCAATCAGCCCCAGCATTTT.

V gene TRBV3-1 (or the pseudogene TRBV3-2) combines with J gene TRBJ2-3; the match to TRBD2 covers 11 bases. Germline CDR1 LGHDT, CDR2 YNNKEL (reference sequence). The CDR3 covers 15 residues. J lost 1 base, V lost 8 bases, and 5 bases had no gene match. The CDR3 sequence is CASGKLAGGTDTQYF. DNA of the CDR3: TGTGCCAGCGGAAAACTAGCGGGGGGCACAGATACGCAGTATTTT.

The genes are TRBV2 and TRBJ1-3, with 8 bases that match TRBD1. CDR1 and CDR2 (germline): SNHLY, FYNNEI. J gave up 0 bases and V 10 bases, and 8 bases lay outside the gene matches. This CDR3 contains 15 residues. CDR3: CATTGTGRSGNTIYF. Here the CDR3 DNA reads TGTGCCACCACCGGGACAGGCCGCTCTGGAAACACCATATATTTT.

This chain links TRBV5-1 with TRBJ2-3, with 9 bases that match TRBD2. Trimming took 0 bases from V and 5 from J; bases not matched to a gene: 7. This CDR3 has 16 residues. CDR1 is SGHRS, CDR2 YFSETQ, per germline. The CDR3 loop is CASSLGTLAGRDTQYF. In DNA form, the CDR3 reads TGCGCCAGCAGCTTGGGGACCCTAGCGGGGCGAGATACGCAGTATTTT.

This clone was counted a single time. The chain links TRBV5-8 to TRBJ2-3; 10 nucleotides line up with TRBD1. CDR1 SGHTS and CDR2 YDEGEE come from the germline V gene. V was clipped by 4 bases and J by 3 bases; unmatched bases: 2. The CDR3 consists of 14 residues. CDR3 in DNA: TGTGCCAGCAGCGTGGGACAGGGGACAGATACGCAGTATTTT. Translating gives CASSVGQGTDTQYF.

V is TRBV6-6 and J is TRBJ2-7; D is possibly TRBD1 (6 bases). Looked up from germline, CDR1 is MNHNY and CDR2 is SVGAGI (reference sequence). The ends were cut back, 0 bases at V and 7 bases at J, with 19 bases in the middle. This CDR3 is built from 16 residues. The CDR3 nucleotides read TGTGCCAGCAGTTACTCACCCCGGACAGTGACGCGGGAGCAGTACTTC. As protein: CASSYSPRTVTREQYF.

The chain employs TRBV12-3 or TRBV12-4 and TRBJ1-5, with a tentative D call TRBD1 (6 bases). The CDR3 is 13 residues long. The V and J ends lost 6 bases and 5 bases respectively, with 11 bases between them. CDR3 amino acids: CASRDSRHQPQHF. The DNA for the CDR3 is TGTGCCAGCAGGGACAGTCGTCATCAGCCCCAGCATTTT.